These 8 T cell receptor beta chains share one sample of origin, sequenced in a study of T cell responses to AZD1222 COVID-19 vaccine. The method was immunoSEQ multiplex PCR; TCRdb's version includes in-frame clones alone and lacks a portion of them. The sample holds approximately 150,000 clones, about nine tenths seen once. The sequenced sample was peripheral blood, obtained 28 days after the second dose of the MenACWY control vaccine. The receptor source for this set is an adult who received the MenACWY meningococcal vaccine as a control.

The chain recombines TRBV10-2 with TRBJ2-7, with TRBD1 matching over 8 bases. Per germline, CDR1 WSHSY and CDR2 SAAADI. V was pared by 6 bases and J by 5 bases, with 6 bases of the junction left unmatched. There are 13 residues in the CDR3. Here the CDR3 DNA reads TGCGCCAGCAGGACAGGGGTGATGCACGAGCAGTACTTC. Translation: CASRTGVMHEQYF.

CDR3 protein: CAGWRGTEAFF. CDR3 nucleotides: TGTGCCGGATGGAGGGGGACTGAAGCTTTCTTT. The rearrangement links TRBV30 to TRBJ1-1; tentative D call: TRBD1 (6 bases). The CDR3 is 11 residues long. Trimming took off 8 bases at V and 5 bases at J, with 12 bases between the two ends. In germline, CDR1 is GTSNPN, CDR2 SVGIG (reference sequence).

The chain couples TRBV5-6 to TRBJ1-1; D is perhaps TRBD1 (5 bases). There are 16 residues in the CDR3. Germline V gene sequence: CDR1 SGHDT, CDR2 YYEEEE. Trimming took off 3 bases at V and 0 bases at J, with 15 bases between the two ends. DNA for the CDR3: TGTGCCAGCAGCTCCCTTCTCCAGGGCTTGAACACTGAAGCTTTCTTT. It encodes CASSSLLQGLNTEAFF.

Of note for this clone: The junction differs from germline at one of its ends, possibly a read error. This chain joins TRBV20-1 and TRBJ2-7; D might be TRBD2 (5 bases). The CDR3 runs 11 residues. CDR1 is DFQATT and CDR2 is SNEGSKA in the germline V gene (reference sequence). The CDR3 bases are TGCAGTGCTGGAGAGGGCCACGAGCAGTACTTC. Amino acids: CSAGEGHEQYF.

The chain is built from TRBV3-1 (or the pseudogene TRBV3-2) and TRBJ1-3; D is unclear. CDR1 LGHDT and CDR2 YNNKEL come from the germline V gene (reference sequence). The CDR3 spans 15 residues. Trimming took off 2 bases at V and 0 bases at J, with 8 bases between the two ends. CDR3 bases: TGTGCCAGCAGCCAATCAGGTTCCTCTGGAAACACCATATATTTT. It specifies CASSQSGSSGNTIYF.

This sequence joins TRBV19 and TRBJ1-5; perhaps TRBD1 as D (6 bases). V gave up 7 bases and J gave up 3 bases, with 16 bases separating them. The CDR3 length is 15 residues. Germline V gene sequence: CDR1 LNHDA, CDR2 SQIVND (reference sequence). DNA of the CDR3: TGTGCCAGTAAGGAAGGCCGGGGACACAATCAGCCCCAGCATTTT. It yields the protein CASKEGRGHNQPQHF.

This CDR3 is CASTLGETQYF. The CDR3 nucleotides are TGTGCCAGCACCCTGGGTGAGACCCAGTACTTC. The chain has TRBV6-5 and TRBJ2-5; D not certain. This CDR3 comprises 11 residues. CDR1 and CDR2 (germline): MNHEY, SVGAGI. V gave up 7 bases and J gave up 5 bases, with 8 bases separating them.

The chain uses TRBV10-2 and TRBJ2-7; 10 positions agree with TRBD2. Germline V gene sequence: CDR1 WSHSY, CDR2 SAAADI. V lost 2 bases to trimming and J lost 2 bases; unmatched junction nucleotides: 12. This CDR3 has 18 residues. DNA for the CDR3: TGCGCCAGCAGTGAGGGGGGGCCTAGCGGGAGTTACCCCTACGAGCAGTACTTC. Its translation: CASSEGGPSGSYPYEQYF.